This entry concerns a single T cell receptor (beta chain). Its antigen is not identified. The data were obtained in a study of cytomegalovirus exposure and HLA in healthy donors. Study-level findings and limits: Links to common viral pathogens appeared, in a later analysis, for several of the most significant clusters. Judged likely to be a sequencing artifact was a cluster of highly shared sequence variants.

The CDR3 length is 16 residues. Trimming took off 6 bases at V and 2 bases at J, with 18 bases between the two ends. Germline V lookup: CDR1 WSHSY, CDR2 SAAADI. The PCR was carried out with 60 Vbeta primers and 13 Jbeta primers. The assay was immunoSEQ multiplex PCR, and TCRdb's table has in-frame clones only and misses some. The top ten hold 2.5% of the sample, which has 97,000 or so clones, roughly 76% seen once. Sequenced input: PBMCs. V gene TRBV10-2 combines with J gene TRBJ2-3, with D possibly TRBD1 on 6 matching bases. This receptor was taken from a man aged 45-60 years in good health and CMV-seronegative. The CDR3 nucleotides are TGCGCCAGCAGAGAGCAACAGACAGGCCTCACAGATACGCAGTATTTT. Residues: CASREQQTGLTDTQYF.